The 30 T cell receptor beta chains presented below share a single source sample, sequenced in a study of blood T cell repertoires in COVID-19. The assay was immunoSEQ multiplex PCR, and TCRdb's table has in-frame clones only and misses some. The sample shows 150,000 or so clones, about 86% of them seen only once. The sequencing input was PBMCs or T cells enriched from blood (not recorded which). The receptor set was obtained from a man aged 45-65 years who had recovered from COVID-19.

The rearrangement uses TRBV9 and TRBJ1-5, with D possibly TRBD1 on 5 matching bases. This CDR3 has 14 residues. Between the trimmed V and J ends, which lost 4 bases and 5 bases, there was a span of 13 bases. Germline lookup yields CDR1 SGDLS and CDR2 YYNGEE. In DNA form, the CDR3 reads TGTGCCAGCAGCCCGCAGGGATCTTATCAGCCCCAGCATTTT. Translation gives CASSPQGSYQPQHF.

This chain uses TRBV4-2 with TRBJ2-7, with 9 nucleotides matching TRBD1. CDR3 length equals 16 residues. Germline V gene sequence: CDR1 LGHNA, CDR2 YNFKEQ. V dropped 0 bases and J dropped 2; count of bases not matched to a gene: 5. The DNA of the CDR3 is TGTGCCAGCAGCCAAGAGGGGACAGGGATCGCCTACGAGCAGTACTTC. It translates to CASSQEGTGIAYEQYF.

The chain combines TRBV5-8 with TRBJ1-1; TRBD1 matches at 11 bases. Germline CDR1 reads SGHTS; CDR2 reads YDEGEE. The trim removed 3 bases at V and 4 bases at J, leaving 2 bases unmatched. The length of the CDR3 is 14 residues. In DNA form, the CDR3 reads TGTGCCAGCAGCTCCGGGACAGGGGGCACTGAAGCTTTCTTT. Translating gives CASSSGTGGTEAFF.

The chain uses TRBV5-8 and TRBJ2-1; 11 positions match TRBD2. CDR1 SGHTS and CDR2 YDEGEE come from the germline V gene. The length of the CDR3 is 18 residues. V lost 5 bases to trimming and J lost 0 bases; unmatched junction nucleotides: 10. DNA of the CDR3: TGTGCCAGCAGAAGAGAGGGGACTAGCGGATTCTCCTACAATGAGCAGTTCTTC. Translation: CASRREGTSGFSYNEQFF.

This clone appeared a few times. The V call is TRBV5-1, the J call TRBJ2-3, with TRBD2 matching 11 bases. The CDR3 covers 18 residues. CDR1 is SGHRS, CDR2 YFSETQ, per germline. V lost 0 bases to trimming and J lost 2 bases; unmatched junction nucleotides: 8. The CDR3 DNA reads TGCGCCAGCAGCTTGGAAATCTTAGCGGGGGGGACCACAGATACGCAGTATTTT. Protein sequence: CASSLEILAGGTTDTQYF.

The chain joins TRBV5-1 to TRBJ1-1, with D possibly TRBD1 on 5 matching bases. Germline V gene data show CDR1 as SGHRS and CDR2 as YFSETQ. The CDR3 runs 13 residues. Trimming pared 2 bases from V and 1 base from J, leaving 6 bases between. The CDR3 coding sequence is TGCGCCAGCAGCTTACAGGCGAACACTGAAGCTTTCTTT. As protein: CASSLQANTEAFF.

The J gene is TRBJ2-2, the V gene TRBV6-5; possible D gene TRBD2, 6 bases. The CDR3 is 15 amino acids. Trimming removed 6 bases at V and 3 bases at J, with 14 bases between. Germline V CDR1 and CDR2: MNHEY, SVGAGI. The CDR3 nucleotides are TGTGCCAGCAGCACTACTAGCATATACACCGGGGAGCTGTTTTTT. Amino acids: CASSTTSIYTGELFF.

The chain is built from TRBV5-1 and TRBJ2-5, with 14 nucleotides matching TRBD2. The CDR3 extends over 17 amino acids. J lost 5 bases, V lost 0 bases, and 6 bases had no gene match. The V gene's germline CDR1 is SGHRS and CDR2 YFSETQ. The CDR3 is CASSLGTSGGPGETQYF. The CDR3 DNA sequence: TGCGCCAGCAGCTTGGGGACTAGCGGGGGGCCGGGGGAGACCCAGTACTTC.

The V call is TRBV4-1, the J call TRBJ2-7; 7 nucleotides line up with TRBD2. J was trimmed by 4 bases and V by 5 bases; bases with no gene match: 11. This CDR3 is 15 amino acids long. Germline loops: CDR1 MGHRA, CDR2 YSYEKL. The CDR3 here is CASSAPGGSVYEQYF. The CDR3 nucleotides read TGCGCCAGCAGCGCCCCCGGGGGGTCGGTATACGAGCAGTACTTC.

The chain recombines TRBV19 with TRBJ1-3; 8 bases are a match to TRBD1. CDR1 LNHDA and CDR2 SQIVND come from the germline V gene (reference sequence). The J segment lost 4 bases and the V segment lost 1 base, leaving 18 bases of the junction unmatched. This CDR3 is 20 amino acids long. The CDR3 region has the DNA TGTGCCAGTAGTATAGCTCCGGGACAGGAGTATACCCCGGCGGGAAACACCATATATTTT. Translating it yields CASSIAPGQEYTPAGNTIYF.

This sequence joins TRBV7-3 and TRBJ1-3; D perhaps matches TRBD1 (5 bases). The CDR3 covers 14 residues. Germline assignment: CDR1 SGHTA and CDR2 FQGTGA. With 8 bases removed from V and 3 bases from J, the gap between germline ends came to 14 bases. CDR3 protein: CASGAGGGGNTIYF. The CDR3 DNA is TGTGCCAGCGGCGCGGGGGGTGGTGGAAACACCATATATTTT.

The chain uses TRBV5-1 and TRBJ2-5, with TRBD2 matching 11 bases. V shed 2 bases and J 5 bases; nucleotides not matched to a gene: 5. Germline CDR1 reads SGHRS; CDR2 reads YFSETQ. The CDR3 is 15 amino acids. The CDR3 spells CASSFLAGGPETQYF. CDR3 coding DNA: TGCGCCAGCAGCTTTTTAGCGGGGGGGCCGGAGACCCAGTACTTC.

The count of this clone is one. The chain links TRBV9 to TRBJ1-2; TRBD1 aligns across 9 bases. V was pared by 3 bases and J by 3 bases, with 9 bases of the junction left unmatched. CDR1 SGDLS and CDR2 YYNGEE come from the germline V gene. This CDR3 has 16 amino acids. The CDR3 loop is CASSGRDRVLYYGYTF. CDR3 DNA sequence: TGTGCCAGCAGCGGCCGGGACAGGGTTTTGTACTATGGCTACACCTTC.

This rearrangement joins TRBV6-5 to TRBJ2-5; D might be TRBD2 (6 bases). Trimming shortened V by 5 bases and J by 5 bases, and 12 bases separated the two germline ends. This CDR3 spans 13 amino acids. Per germline, CDR1 MNHEY and CDR2 SVGAGI. DNA for the CDR3: TGTGCCAGCAGTCGGAGGGTAGAGGAGACCCAGTACTTC. It specifies CASSRRVEETQYF.

This chain joins TRBV18 and TRBJ1-5; 8 bases match TRBD1. The V gene end was trimmed by 2 bases and the J gene end by 6 bases; junction bases not matched to a gene: 6. The CDR3 spans 15 residues. From germline, CDR1 is KGHSH and CDR2 LQKENI. This CDR3 reads CASSPATGGGQPQHF. CDR3 sequence (DNA): TGTGCCAGCTCACCAGCAACAGGGGGAGGTCAGCCCCAGCATTTT.

The chain has TRBV4-1 and TRBJ1-2; D is undetermined. V was clipped by 0 bases and J by 3 bases, with 14 bases between them. The CDR3 sequence is 16 residues long. Germline CDR1 and CDR2: MGHRA and YSYEKL. The CDR3 sequence: CASSQDNGPRHYGYTF. In DNA, the CDR3 is TGCGCCAGCAGCCAAGATAACGGCCCTAGGCACTATGGCTACACCTTC.

For the CDR3, the DNA is TGCGCCAGCAGCTTGCAGGGCCAAGAGACCCAGTACTTC. It encodes CASSLQGQETQYF. The chain links TRBV5-1 to TRBJ2-5; TRBD1 might be the D (5 bases). Between the trimmed V and J ends, which lost 1 base and 1 base, there was a span of 5 bases. Germline CDR1 is SGHRS and CDR2 is YFSETQ. The CDR3 spans 13 residues.

The chain couples TRBV5-1 to TRBJ2-1; maybe TRBD2 (6 bases). The CDR3 totals 15 residues. Germline lookup yields CDR1 SGHRS and CDR2 YFSETQ. The germline V and J ends were trimmed by 4 bases and 0 bases, with 11 bases remaining between them. This CDR3 is CASSQGLSSYNEQFF. The CDR3 region has the DNA TGCGCCAGCAGCCAAGGACTAAGCTCCTACAATGAGCAGTTCTTC. The whole variable domain, filled in from reference TRBV5-1 and TRBJ2-1, reads KAGVTQTPRYLIKTRGQQVTLSCSPISGHRSVSWYQQTPGQGLQFLFEYFSETQRNKGNFPGRFSGRQFSNSRSEMNVSTLELGDSALYLCASSQGLSSYNEQFFGPGTRLTVL.

Only a few counts were recorded for this clone. The genes are TRBV6-6 and TRBJ1-5, with D possibly TRBD1 on 5 matching bases. Germline assignment: CDR1 MNHNY and CDR2 SVGAGI (reference sequence). The CDR3 sequence is 14 residues long. Trimming took 7 bases from V and 3 from J, leaving 13 bases between them. The CDR3, as DNA: TGTGCCAGCACCAACGACAGATTCAATCAGCCCCAGCATTTT. It specifies CASTNDRFNQPQHF.

The chain combines TRBV2 with TRBJ2-7; 7 nucleotides align to TRBD2. The junction had 8 bases not matched to a gene; V was cut back by 6 bases and J by 0 bases. The CDR3 has 15 amino acids. From germline, CDR1 is SNHLY and CDR2 FYNNEI. The CDR3 loop reads CASSPLANLSYEQYF. DNA of the CDR3: TGTGCCAGCAGCCCACTAGCGAACCTCTCCTACGAGCAGTACTTC. The variable domain in full, with the rest retrieved from reference TRBV2 and TRBJ2-7, is EPEVTQTPSHQVTQMGQEVILRCVPISNHLYFYWYRQILGQKVEFLVSFYNNEISEKSEIFDDQFSVERPDGSNFTLKIRSTKLEDSAMYFCASSPLANLSYEQYFGPGTRLTVT.

The V call is TRBV10-3, the J call TRBJ1-2, with D tentatively TRBD1 (6 bases). In germline, CDR1 is ENHRY, CDR2 SYGVKD. The CDR3 spans 14 residues. The ends were cut back, 4 bases at V and 2 bases at J, with 11 bases in the middle. The CDR3 nucleotides are TGTGCCATCAGTGGGCAGGGGTCAAACTATGGCTACACCTTC. Amino acid sequence: CAISGQGSNYGYTF.

The rearrangement links TRBV6-5 to TRBJ1-1, with 10 bases identical to TRBD1. With V trimmed by 2 bases and J by 7 bases, 7 bases remained unmatched. CDR3 size: 15 residues. The germline gives CDR1 MNHEY, CDR2 SVGAGI. CDR3 in DNA: TGTGCCAGCAGTTACGCGGCCGGGACAGGGGTTGAAGCTTTCTTT. Amino acids: CASSYAAGTGVEAFF.

This chain links TRBV5-6 with TRBJ2-1; 11 bases agree with TRBD2. Germline trimming cut 5 bases from V and 13 bases from J; bases unmatched to any gene: 11. Germline assignment: CDR1 SGHDT and CDR2 YYEEEE. The CDR3 runs 14 residues. CDR3 sequence reads: CASSAGTSGVRQFF. The CDR3 DNA reads TGTGCCAGCAGTGCCGGGACTAGCGGCGTGAGACAGTTCTTC. Full variable domain (outside the CDR3, taken from reference TRBV5-6 and TRBJ2-1): DAGVTQSPTHLIKTRGQQVTLRCSPKSGHDTVSWYQQALGQGPQFIFQYYEEEERQRGNFPDRFSGHQFPNYSSELNVNALLLGDSALYLCASSAGTSGVRQFFGPGTRLTVL.

This chain joins TRBV28 and TRBJ1-1; TRBD1 might be the D (5 bases). Between the trimmed V and J ends, which lost 4 bases and 7 bases, there was a span of 16 bases. CDR1 and CDR2 from the germline V gene are MDHEN and SYDVKM. The CDR3 totals 14 residues. The CDR3 sequence: CASSSRVPPDEAFF. CDR3 sequence (DNA): TGTGCCAGCAGTTCCAGGGTACCCCCGGATGAAGCTTTCTTT. Based on the CDR3 plus reference TRBV28 and TRBJ1-1, the full variable domain is DVKVTQSSRYLVKRTGEKVFLECVQDMDHENMFWYRQDPGLGLRLIYFSYDVKMKEKGDIPEGYSVSREKKERFSLILESASTNQTSMYLCASSSRVPPDEAFFGQGTRLTVV.

This sequence joins TRBV11-3 and TRBJ2-3, with 9 bases identical to TRBD1. Germline V gene data show CDR1 as SGHNT and CDR2 as YENEEA. The CDR3 has 18 residues. The V segment lost 4 bases and the J segment 0 bases; nucleotides outside the gene matches: 11. The CDR3 loop is CASSSGQGHDSSTDTQYF. DNA for the CDR3: TGTGCCAGCAGCTCGGGACAGGGTCACGATTCTAGCACAGATACGCAGTATTTT.

The V and J genes are TRBV5-1 and TRBJ1-3, with D perhaps TRBD1 (5 bases). Trimming left V 0 bases short and J 1 base short, with 14 bases between. The CDR3 runs to 17 residues. In germline, CDR1 is SGHRS, CDR2 YFSETQ. CDR3 nucleotide sequence: TGCGCCAGCAGCTTGGATTTTGACAGAACTTCTGGAAACACCATATATTTT. Its protein is CASSLDFDRTSGNTIYF. Full variable domain (rest looked up from reference TRBV5-1 and TRBJ1-3): KAGVTQTPRYLIKTRGQQVTLSCSPISGHRSVSWYQQTPGQGLQFLFEYFSETQRNKGNFPGRFSGRQFSNSRSEMNVSTLELGDSALYLCASSLDFDRTSGNTIYFGEGSWLTVV.

Only a few counts were recorded for this clone. The chain carries TRBV9 and TRBJ2-1, with 10 bases identical to TRBD2. The germline gives CDR1 SGDLS, CDR2 YYNGEE. This CDR3 has 17 residues. After removal of 4 bases from V and 0 bases from J, the junction contained 7 bases not matched to a gene. CDR3 residues: CASSRSGLAASYNEQFF. The CDR3 DNA reads TGTGCCAGCAGCCGCTCCGGACTAGCGGCCTCCTACAATGAGCAGTTCTTC. Full variable domain (remainder filled in from reference TRBV9 and TRBJ2-1): DSGVTQTPKHLITATGQRVTLRCSPRSGDLSVYWYQQSLDQGLQFLIQYYNGEERAKGNILERFSAQQFPDLHSELNLSSLELGDSALYFCASSRSGLAASYNEQFFGPGTRLTVL.

This clone has a single count. The genes are TRBV5-1 and TRBJ1-1; D is unresolved. The CDR3 has 14 residues. Germline lookup yields CDR1 SGHRS and CDR2 YFSETQ. Trimming left V 3 bases short and J 4 bases short, with 13 bases between. The CDR3 sequence: CASSSPERSTEAFF. CDR3 DNA: TGCGCCAGCAGCTCACCCGAGAGGAGCACTGAAGCTTTCTTT.

This chain joins TRBV5-4 and TRBJ2-5; 7 bases are shared with TRBD2. Germline V gene sequence: CDR1 SGHNT, CDR2 YYREEE (reference sequence). The CDR3 is 15 amino acids. Trimming took 4 bases from V and 3 from J; bases not matched to a gene: 9. As DNA, the CDR3 is TGTGCCAGCAGCATTCCAGGACTAGAAAAAGAGACCCAGTACTTC. Protein: CASSIPGLEKETQYF. The full variable domain, rest sourced from reference TRBV5-4 and TRBJ2-5, is ETGVTQSPTHLIKTRGQQVTLRCSSQSGHNTVSWYQQALGQGPQFIFQYYREEENGRGNFPPRFSGLQFPNYSSELNVNALELDDSALYLCASSIPGLEKETQYFGPGTRLLVL.

This CDR3 reads CASSQELGALSETQYF. CDR3 nucleotide sequence: TGTGCCAGCAGCCAAGAGTTGGGAGCCCTTTCGGAGACCCAGTACTTC. V gene TRBV14 combines with J gene TRBJ2-5, with TRBD2 as a possible D gene (5 bases). Germline V gene lookup returns CDR1 SGHDN and CDR2 FVKESK. Trimming left V 0 bases short and J 5 bases short, with 16 bases between. The CDR3 loop spans 16 amino acids.